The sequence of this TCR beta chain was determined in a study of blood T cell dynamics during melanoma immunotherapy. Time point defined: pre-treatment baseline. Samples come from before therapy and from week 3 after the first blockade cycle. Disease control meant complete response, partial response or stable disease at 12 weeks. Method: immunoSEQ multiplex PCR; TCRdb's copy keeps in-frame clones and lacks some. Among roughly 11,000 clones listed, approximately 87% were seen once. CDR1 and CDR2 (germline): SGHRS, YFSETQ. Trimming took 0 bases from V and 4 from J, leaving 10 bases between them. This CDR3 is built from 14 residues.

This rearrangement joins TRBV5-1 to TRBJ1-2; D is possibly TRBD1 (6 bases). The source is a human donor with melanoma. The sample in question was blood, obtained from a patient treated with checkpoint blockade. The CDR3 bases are TGCGCCAGCAGCTTGGGGACAGACCTCTATGGCTACACCTTC. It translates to CASSLGTDLYGYTF.